Each of the 7 T cell receptor beta chains below was sequenced from the same sample in a study of T cells after yellow fever vaccination. TCRdb reprocessed the 5' RACE reads via MiXCR and lists one record per CDR3 protein. The table shows more than 300,000 distinct CDR3 sequences, with 6.5% to 8.5% occurring only once. The material was PBMCs, obtained around 45 days after the first yellow fever vaccination. The receptors here all came from a man in his late teens or twenties who received the YFV17D yellow fever vaccine.

This clonotype was detected many times. The chain is built from TRBV7-9 and TRBJ1-1, with a weak D call TRBD1 (5 bases). Germline V gene lookup returns CDR1 SEHNR and CDR2 FQNEAQ (reference sequence). The V gene lost 2 bases and the J gene lost 5 bases, with 12 bases spanning the gap. This CDR3 region has 14 residues. The CDR3 region is CASSLSPTETEAFF. The CDR3 DNA reads as TGTGCCAGCAGCTTAAGTCCGACAGAGACTGAAGCTTTCTTT.

This clonotype occurred once. This may be a read error, as it is one base from a much larger clone. CDR3 nucleotides: TGTGCCAGCAGGCTCCGGGGGGGCCGAAACACCGGGGAGCTGTTTTTT. This encodes CASRLRGGRNTGELFF. The rearrangement links TRBV7-2 to TRBJ2-2; TRBD2 agrees at 8 bases. Trimming removed 6 bases from V and 2 bases from J; junction bases left unmatched: 8. This CDR3 has 16 residues. From germline, CDR1 is SGHTA and CDR2 FQGNSA.

This clonotype was counted only a few times. The chain joins TRBV27 to TRBJ1-2, with 9 bases identical to TRBD1. The CDR3 sequence is 13 residues long. CDR1 is MNHEY and CDR2 is SMNVEV in the germline V gene (reference sequence). The V segment lost 7 bases and the J segment 9 bases; nucleotides outside the gene matches: 9. CDR3 DNA: TGTGCCAGCACAACCGGGACAGGGAAGCGCTACACCTTC. The encoded protein is CASTTGTGKRYTF.

The CDR3 reads CASSQVGRTNTEAFF. The CDR3 region has the DNA TGCGCCAGCAGCCAAGTTGGACGGACGAACACTGAAGCTTTCTTT. The rearrangement uses TRBV4-1 and TRBJ1-1, with unresolved D. The length of the CDR3 is 15 residues. Germline assignment: CDR1 MGHRA and CDR2 YSYEKL. The ends were cut back, 1 base at V and 1 base at J, with 10 bases in the middle.

In regard to this clonotype: Its ends do not fully match the called genes, so a read error is possible. The V and J genes are TRBV7-2 and TRBJ2-6, with TRBD2 as a possible D gene (7 bases). Germline CDR1 SGHTA, CDR2 FQGNSA. The CDR3 sequence is 17 residues long. CDR3 sequence reads: CSSSPRGGRTGANVLTF. The CDR3 region has the DNA TGTTCCAGCAGCCCGAGGGGGGGTCGCACTGGGGCCAACGTCCTGACTTTC.

The chain couples TRBV7-9 to TRBJ2-1; possible D gene TRBD2, 6 bases. V was cut by 7 bases and J by 5 bases, with 15 bases left in between. This CDR3 is built from 14 residues. Germline CDR1 and CDR2: SEHNR and FQNEAQ (reference sequence). CDR3: CASTLGLSDNEQFF. In DNA, the CDR3 is TGTGCCAGCACCTTGGGACTTTCTGACAATGAGCAGTTCTTC.

The chain links TRBV5-1 to TRBJ2-5; 7 bases fit TRBD1. The CDR3 runs 15 residues. From germline, CDR1 is SGHRS and CDR2 YFSETQ. Germline trimming cut 0 bases from V and 1 base from J; bases unmatched to any gene: 3. DNA of the CDR3: TGCGCCAGCAGCTTGGCCGGGACAGTCCAAGAGACCCAGTACTTC. Protein: CASSLAGTVQETQYF.